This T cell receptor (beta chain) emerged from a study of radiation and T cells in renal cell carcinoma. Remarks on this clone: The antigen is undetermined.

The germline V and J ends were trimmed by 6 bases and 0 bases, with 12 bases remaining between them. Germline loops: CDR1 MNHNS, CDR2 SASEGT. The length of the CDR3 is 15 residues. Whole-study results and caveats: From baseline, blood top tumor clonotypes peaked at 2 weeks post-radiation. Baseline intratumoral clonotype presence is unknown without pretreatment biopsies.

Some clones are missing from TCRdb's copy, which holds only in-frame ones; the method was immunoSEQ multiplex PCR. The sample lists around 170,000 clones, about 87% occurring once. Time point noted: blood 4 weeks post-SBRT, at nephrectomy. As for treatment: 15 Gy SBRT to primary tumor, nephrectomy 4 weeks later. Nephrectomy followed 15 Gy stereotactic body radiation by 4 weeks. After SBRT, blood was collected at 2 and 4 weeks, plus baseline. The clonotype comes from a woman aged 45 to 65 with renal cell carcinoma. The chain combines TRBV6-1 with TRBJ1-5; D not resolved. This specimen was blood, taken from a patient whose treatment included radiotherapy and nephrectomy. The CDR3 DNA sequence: TGTGCCAGCAGCCGATTCGCCCGTAGCAATCAGCCCCAGCATTTT. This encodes CASSRFARSNQPQHF.